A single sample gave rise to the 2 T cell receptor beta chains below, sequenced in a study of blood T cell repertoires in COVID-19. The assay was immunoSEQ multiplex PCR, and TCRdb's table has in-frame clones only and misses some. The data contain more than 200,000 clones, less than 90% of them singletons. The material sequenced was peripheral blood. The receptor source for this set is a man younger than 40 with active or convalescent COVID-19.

DNA of the CDR3: TGTGCCAGCTCACCAAAGGGGATTTCGGGCGGCTACACCTTC. Its translation is CASSPKGISGGYTF. This sequence joins TRBV18 and TRBJ1-2; D possibly corresponds to TRBD1 (5 bases). The CDR3 totals 14 residues. Trimming pared 2 bases from V and 8 bases from J, leaving 15 bases between. Per the germline V gene, CDR1 is KGHSH and CDR2 is LQKENI.

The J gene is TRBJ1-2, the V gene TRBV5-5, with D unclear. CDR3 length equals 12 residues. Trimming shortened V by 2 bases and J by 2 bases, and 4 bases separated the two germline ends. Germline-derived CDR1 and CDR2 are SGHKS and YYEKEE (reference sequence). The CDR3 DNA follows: TGTGCCAGCAGCTTACAGAACTATGGCTACACCTTC. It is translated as CASSLQNYGYTF.